This T cell receptor beta chain comes out of a study of CD8 T cells in Susac syndrome. Study findings and constraints: It was acknowledged in the study that the number of individuals who were included in its TCR sequencing and HLA analysis was relatively small.

TCR beta sequencing was performed on blood CD8+ and CD4+ T cells. The patients who served as multiple sclerosis controls were treatment-naive and had stable or active relapsing-remitting disease that fulfilled the revised McDonald criteria. It was with random hexamers that roughly 0.5 to 1 ug RNA was reverse transcribed. Amplification of TCR beta CDR3 across 54 Vbeta and 13 Jbeta was performed with immunoSEQ multiplex PCR. One entry per CDR3 protein results from TCRdb running MiXCR on the immunoSEQ multiplex PCR reads. The sample consists of about 200,000 distinct CDR3 sequences, about 95% of them appearing once. The CDR3 sequence is 15 residues long. CDR1 and CDR2 from the germline V gene are LGHDT and YNNKEL (reference sequence). Trimming took 4 bases from V and 2 from J, leaving 13 bases between them. As for this clonotype: Its antigen is still unknown.

Source material: CD4+ T cells from PBMCs. The chain uses TRBV3-1 and TRBJ2-3; D is undetermined. This clonotype was obtained from a human donor with multiple sclerosis. The CDR3 region has the DNA TGTGCCAGCAGCCGGCTTCCCCCTCTCACAGATACGCAGTATTTT. Translated, it gives CASSRLPPLTDTQYF.